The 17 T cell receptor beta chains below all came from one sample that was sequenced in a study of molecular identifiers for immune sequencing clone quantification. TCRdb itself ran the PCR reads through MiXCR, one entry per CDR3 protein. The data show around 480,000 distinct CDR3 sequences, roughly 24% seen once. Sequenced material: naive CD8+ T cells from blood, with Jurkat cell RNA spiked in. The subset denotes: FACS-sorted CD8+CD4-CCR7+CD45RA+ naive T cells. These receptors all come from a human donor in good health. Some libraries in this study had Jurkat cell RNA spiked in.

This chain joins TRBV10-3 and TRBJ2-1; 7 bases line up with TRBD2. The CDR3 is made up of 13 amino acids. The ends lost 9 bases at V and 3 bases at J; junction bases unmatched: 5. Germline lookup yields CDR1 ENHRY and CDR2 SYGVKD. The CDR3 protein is CAMGREGYNEQFF. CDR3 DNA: TGTGCCATGGGGAGGGAGGGCTACAATGAGCAGTTCTTC.

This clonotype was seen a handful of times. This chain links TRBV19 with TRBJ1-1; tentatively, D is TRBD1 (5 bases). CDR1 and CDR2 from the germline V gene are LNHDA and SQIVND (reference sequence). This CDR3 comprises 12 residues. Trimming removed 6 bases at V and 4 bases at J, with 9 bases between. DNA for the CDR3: TGTGCCAGTAGCCCTGGGGCCACTGAAGCTTTCTTT. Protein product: CASSPGATEAFF.

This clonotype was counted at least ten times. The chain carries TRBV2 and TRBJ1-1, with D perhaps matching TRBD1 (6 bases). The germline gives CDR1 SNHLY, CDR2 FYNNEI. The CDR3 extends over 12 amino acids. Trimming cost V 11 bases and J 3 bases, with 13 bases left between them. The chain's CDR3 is CAGGGMDTEAFF. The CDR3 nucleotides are TGTGCCGGAGGGGGAATGGACACTGAAGCTTTCTTT.

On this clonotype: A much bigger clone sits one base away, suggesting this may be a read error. CDR3 sequence: CASSLVGVPEGAGELFF. DNA for the CDR3: TGTGCCAGCAGCTTAGTCGGTGTGCCCGAGGGGGCCGGGGAGCTGTTTTTT. The chain has TRBV7-9 and TRBJ2-2; possible D gene TRBD1, 6 bases. The germline V and J ends were trimmed by 1 base and 6 bases, with 18 bases remaining between them. The CDR3 is 17 residues long. CDR1 is SEHNR, CDR2 FQNEAQ, per germline (reference sequence).

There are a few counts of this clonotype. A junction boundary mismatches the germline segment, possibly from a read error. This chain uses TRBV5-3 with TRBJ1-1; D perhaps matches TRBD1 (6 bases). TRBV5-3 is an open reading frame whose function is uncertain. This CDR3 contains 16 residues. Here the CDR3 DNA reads TGTGCCAGCAGCTGGCTGACAACAACAGGGTTCACTGAAGCTTTCTTT. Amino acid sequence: CASSWLTTTGFTEAFF.

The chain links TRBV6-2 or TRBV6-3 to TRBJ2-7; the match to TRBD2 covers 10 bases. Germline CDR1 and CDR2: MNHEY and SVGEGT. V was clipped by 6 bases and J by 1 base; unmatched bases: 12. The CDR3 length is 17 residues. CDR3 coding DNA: TGTGCCAGCAGCCCCATTTTGGGACTAGCGAATTCCTACGAGCAGTACTTC. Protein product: CASSPILGLANSYEQYF.

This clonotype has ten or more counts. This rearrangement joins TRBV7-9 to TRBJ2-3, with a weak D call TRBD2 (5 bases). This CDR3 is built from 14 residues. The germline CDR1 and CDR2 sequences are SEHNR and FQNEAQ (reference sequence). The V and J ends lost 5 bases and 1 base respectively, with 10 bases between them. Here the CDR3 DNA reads TGTGCCAGCAGCCCAGTCGGGGGCACAGATACGCAGTATTTT. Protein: CASSPVGGTDTQYF.

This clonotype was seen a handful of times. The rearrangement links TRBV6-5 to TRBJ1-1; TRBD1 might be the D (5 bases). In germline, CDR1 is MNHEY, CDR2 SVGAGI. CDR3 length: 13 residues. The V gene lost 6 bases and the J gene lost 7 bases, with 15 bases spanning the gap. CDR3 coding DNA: TGTGCCAGCAGACCTACTAGGGACGGTGAAGCTTTCTTT. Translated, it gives CASRPTRDGEAFF.

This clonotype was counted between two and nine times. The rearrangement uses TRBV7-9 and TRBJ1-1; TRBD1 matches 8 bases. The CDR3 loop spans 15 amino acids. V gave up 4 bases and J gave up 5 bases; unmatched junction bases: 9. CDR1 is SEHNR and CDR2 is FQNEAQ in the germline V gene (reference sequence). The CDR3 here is CASSSNRDRTTEAFF. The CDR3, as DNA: TGTGCCAGCAGCTCCAACCGGGACAGGACGACTGAAGCTTTCTTT.

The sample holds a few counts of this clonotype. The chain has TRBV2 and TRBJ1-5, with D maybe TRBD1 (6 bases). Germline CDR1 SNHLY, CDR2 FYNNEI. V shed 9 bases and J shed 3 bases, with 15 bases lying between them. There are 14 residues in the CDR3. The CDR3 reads CASRGGLNNQPQHF. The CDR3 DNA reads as TGTGCCAGTCGGGGGGGCTTAAACAATCAGCCCCAGCATTTT.

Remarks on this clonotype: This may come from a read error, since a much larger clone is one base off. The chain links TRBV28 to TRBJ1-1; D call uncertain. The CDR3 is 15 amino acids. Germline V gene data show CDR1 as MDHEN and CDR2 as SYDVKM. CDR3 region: CASTKNGILGTEALF. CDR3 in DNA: TGTGCCAGCACCAAAAATGGGATCTTGGGCACTGAAGCTCTCTTT.

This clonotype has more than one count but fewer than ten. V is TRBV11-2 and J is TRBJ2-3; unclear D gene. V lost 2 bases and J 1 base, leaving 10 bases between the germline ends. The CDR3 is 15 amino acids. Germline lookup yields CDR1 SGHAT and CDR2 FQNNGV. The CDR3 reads CASSLFVPRTDTQYF. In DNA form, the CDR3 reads TGTGCCAGCAGCTTATTTGTCCCACGCACAGATACGCAGTATTTT.

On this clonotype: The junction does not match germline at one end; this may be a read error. The CDR3 region has the DNA TGTGCCGGCAGCTTGGGACCCACTGAAGCTTTCTTT. Its translation: CAGSLGPTEAFF. The chain uses TRBV7-9 and TRBJ1-1, with D possibly TRBD1 on 5 matching bases. Germline CDR1 SEHNR, CDR2 FQNEAQ (reference sequence). This CDR3 comprises 12 residues.

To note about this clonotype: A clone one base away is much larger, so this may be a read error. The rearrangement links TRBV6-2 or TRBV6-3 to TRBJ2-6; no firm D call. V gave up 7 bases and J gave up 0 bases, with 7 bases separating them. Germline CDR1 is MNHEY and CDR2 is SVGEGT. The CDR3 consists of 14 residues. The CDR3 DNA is TGTGCCAGCACCAGACTCTCTGGGGCCAACGTCCTGACTTTC. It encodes CASTRLSGANVLTF.

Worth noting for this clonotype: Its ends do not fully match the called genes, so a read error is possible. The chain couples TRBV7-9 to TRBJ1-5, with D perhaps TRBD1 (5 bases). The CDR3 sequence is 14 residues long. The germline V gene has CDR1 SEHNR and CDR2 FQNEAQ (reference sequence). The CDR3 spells CASSHGLGEQPLHF. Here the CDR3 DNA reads TGTGCCAGCAGCCACGGACTAGGGGAGCAGCCCCTGCATTTT.

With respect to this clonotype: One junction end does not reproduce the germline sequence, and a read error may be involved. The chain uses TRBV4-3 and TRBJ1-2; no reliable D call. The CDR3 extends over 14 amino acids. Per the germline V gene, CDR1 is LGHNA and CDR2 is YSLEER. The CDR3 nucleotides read TGCGCCCGCAGCCAAGACGGCAAGAACTATGGCTACACCTTC. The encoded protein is CARSQDGKNYGYTF.

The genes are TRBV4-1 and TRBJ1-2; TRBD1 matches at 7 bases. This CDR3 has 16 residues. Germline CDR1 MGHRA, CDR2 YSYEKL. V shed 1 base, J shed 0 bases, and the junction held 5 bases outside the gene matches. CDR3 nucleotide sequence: TGCGCCAGCAGCCAAGTGGGGACAGCCCCTAACTATGGCTACACCTTC. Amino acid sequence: CASSQVGTAPNYGYTF.